These 11 T cell receptor beta chains were all obtained from the same sample, sequenced in a study of shared clonotypes between healthy human individuals. CD45RO-negative, CCR7-positively selected cells formed the naive CD8 fraction, excluding terminally differentiated effector memory CD45RA+ cells. This table comes from immunoSEQ multiplex PCR, and its TCRdb copy is limited to in-frame clones, with some not included. The sample yields about 2 million clones, approximately 95% seen once. The material sequenced was naive CD8+ T cells sorted from blood. These receptors came from a man in his late teens or twenties in good health.

CDR3 DNA: TGTGCCAGCAGCTTGGAAGGACTCTCGACCCCTTACGAGCAGTACTTC. Protein sequence: CASSLEGLSTPYEQYF. V gene TRBV5-8 combines with J gene TRBJ2-7; tentative D call: TRBD2 (5 bases). The CDR3 consists of 16 residues. Germline CDR1 and CDR2: SGHTS and YDEGEE. Trimming removed 0 bases from V and 4 bases from J, with 17 bases in between.

The chain recombines TRBV9 with TRBJ2-5; 7 bases are a match to TRBD1. This CDR3 is built from 14 residues. Germline-derived CDR1 and CDR2 are SGDLS and YYNGEE. With 3 bases clipped from V and 0 bases from J, the junction kept 2 bases outside the gene matches. The CDR3: CASSAQGYQETQYF. The CDR3 coding sequence is TGTGCCAGCAGCGCACAGGGGTACCAAGAGACCCAGTACTTC.

The chain combines TRBV10-3 with TRBJ2-1; TRBD2 aligns across 16 bases. With V trimmed by 3 bases and J by 2 bases, 7 bases remained unmatched. This CDR3 region has 19 residues. Germline V lookup: CDR1 ENHRY, CDR2 SYGVKD. This chain's CDR3 is CAISDFGGTSGRAYNEQFF. In nucleotides, the CDR3 is TGTGCCATCAGTGACTTTGGAGGGACTAGCGGGAGGGCCTACAATGAGCAGTTCTTC.

The rearrangement links TRBV28 to TRBJ1-4; 10 positions agree with TRBD1. V lost 7 bases to trimming and J lost 8 bases; unmatched junction nucleotides: 10. CDR1 is MDHEN and CDR2 is SYDVKM in the germline V gene. CDR3 length: 15 amino acids. DNA of the CDR3: TGTGCCAGCAACTTGGGGGACAGGGGCGTGGAAAAACTGTTTTTT. Residues: CASNLGDRGVEKLFF. Variable domain in full (rest from reference TRBV28 and TRBJ1-4): DVKVTQSSRYLVKRTGEKVFLECVQDMDHENMFWYRQDPGLGLRLIYFSYDVKMKEKGDIPEGYSVSREKKERFSLILESASTNQTSMYLCASNLGDRGVEKLFFGSGTQLSVL.

This clone appeared a single time. The sample has other DNA sequences that encode this CDR3 too. The chain carries TRBV28 and TRBJ2-1; the match to TRBD2 covers 13 bases. The CDR3 runs 14 residues. Unmatched junction bases numbered 2, after V lost 7 bases and J lost 5 bases. Germline V gene data show CDR1 as MDHEN and CDR2 as SYDVKM. The chain's CDR3 is CASTGLAGDNEQFF. CDR3 DNA: TGTGCCAGCACCGGACTAGCGGGGGACAATGAGCAGTTCTTC.

The rearrangement joins TRBV7-9 to TRBJ2-7; possible D gene TRBD2, 5 bases. This CDR3 region has 14 residues. Trimming pared 5 bases from V and 4 bases from J, leaving 15 bases between. Germline V gene lookup returns CDR1 SEHNR and CDR2 FQNEAQ (reference sequence). The CDR3, as DNA: TGTGCCAGCAGCGCCCCGGGGTACCCTTACGAGCAGTACTTC. Translating it yields CASSAPGYPYEQYF.

CDR3 bases: TGCGCCAGCAGCTTTGGGGGTTCCGGGGAGCTGTTTTTT. It is translated as CASSFGGSGELFF. The chain has TRBV5-1 and TRBJ2-2; D is tentatively TRBD1 or TRBD2 (5 bases each). Trimming stripped 2 bases from V and 6 bases from J, with 8 bases between. CDR3 size: 13 residues. In germline, CDR1 is SGHRS, CDR2 YFSETQ.

This clone was observed once. V gene TRBV6-6 combines with J gene TRBJ1-2, with D maybe TRBD1 (6 bases). This CDR3 has 15 amino acids. Germline lookup yields CDR1 MNHNY and CDR2 SVGAGI (reference sequence). The V end was cut by 0 bases, the J end by 6 bases, with 14 bases between. The DNA of the CDR3 is TGTGCCAGCAGTTACTCAGTTGGACAGAAGGATGGCTACACCTTC. It specifies CASSYSVGQKDGYTF.

The rearrangement uses TRBV7-9 and TRBJ2-7, with 9 positions matching TRBD1. Germline V gene data show CDR1 as SEHNR and CDR2 as FQNEAQ (reference sequence). This CDR3 region has 15 residues. The trim removed 4 bases at V and 3 bases at J, leaving 7 bases unmatched. The CDR3 region is CASSSIGTGYYEQYF. The CDR3, as DNA: TGTGCCAGCAGCTCGATCGGGACAGGGTACTACGAGCAGTACTTC.

The chain has TRBV5-6 and TRBJ1-3, with 9 bases lining up with TRBD1. From germline, CDR1 is SGHDT and CDR2 YYEEEE. V was clipped by 6 bases and J by 4 bases; unmatched bases: 5. The CDR3 length is 14 residues. The CDR3 protein is CASTYRGLGNTIYF. DNA of the CDR3: TGTGCCAGCACGTACAGGGGGCTAGGAAACACCATATATTTT.

About this clone: The same CDR3 arises from other DNA sequences in this sample as well. The chain has TRBV4-3 and TRBJ2-2, with D hard to call. The CDR3 is 13 residues long. V lost 0 bases to trimming and J lost 6 bases, with 5 bases between them. CDR1 is LGHNA, CDR2 YSLEER, per germline. CDR3 DNA sequence: TGCGCCAGCAGCCAAGATGTTGCCGGGGAGCTGTTTTTT. As protein: CASSQDVAGELFF.